These 18 T cell receptor beta chains were all obtained from the same sample, sequenced in a study of blood T cells in healthy people across ages. A sample-barcoded 5' primer and a J-beta primer mix were used in a second PCR of about 7 to 11 cycles. TCRdb reprocessed the 5' RACE reads with MiXCR, giving one entry per CDR3 protein. The sample contains more than 800,000 distinct CDR3 sequences, around 43% of which appear only once. Sequenced sample: blood. These receptors all stem from a woman aged 55-70 years in good health.

The chain recombines TRBV10-3 with TRBJ2-3, with TRBD1 identical over 7 bases. CDR3 size: 15 residues. Trimming removed 0 bases from V and 2 bases from J; junction bases left unmatched: 2. Germline V gene data show CDR1 as ENHRY and CDR2 as SYGVKD. CDR3 sequence: CAISESGQFTDTQYF. The CDR3 DNA reads as TGTGCCATCAGTGAGTCGGGACAGTTCACAGATACGCAGTATTTT.

This clonotype was counted a few times. This sequence joins TRBV7-3 and TRBJ2-7; weak D call: TRBD2 (5 bases). The CDR3 is 14 residues long. Trimming shortened V by 3 bases and J by 5 bases, and 14 bases separated the two germline ends. The germline CDR1 and CDR2 sequences are SGHTA and FQGTGA. CDR3 coding DNA: TGTGCCAGCAGCTTTGATGGGAGTAGAGACGAGCAGTACTTC. Residues: CASSFDGSRDEQYF.

This chain uses TRBV3-1 with TRBJ2-5, with 7 bases matching TRBD2. This CDR3 is built from 20 residues. The ends lost 0 bases at V and 0 bases at J; junction bases unmatched: 16. Germline V gives CDR1 LGHDT, CDR2 YNNKEL (reference sequence). This CDR3 is CASSQEDIGGSQSYQETQYF. CDR3 DNA: TGTGCCAGCAGCCAAGAAGATATCGGCGGGAGCCAATCGTACCAAGAGACCCAGTACTTC.

The sample holds a few counts of this clonotype. The genes are TRBV20-1 and TRBJ2-4; D is unresolved. The J call may be in error: the DNA end matches TRBJ2-7 better. CDR1 is DFQATT and CDR2 is SNEGSKA in the germline V gene (reference sequence). The CDR3 has 13 amino acids. In DNA form, the CDR3 reads TGCAGTGCTAGAGATCCAGTGGGGTACGAGCAGTACTTC. This translates into CSARDPVGYEQYF.

The chain has TRBV5-1 and TRBJ2-4; 12 nucleotides align to TRBD1. Trimming removed 4 bases from V and 6 bases from J; junction bases left unmatched: 5. The CDR3 runs to 15 residues. Germline CDR1 and CDR2: SGHRS and YFSETQ. The CDR3 here is CASSPGTGGPNIQYF. The CDR3 coding sequence is TGCGCCAGCAGCCCCGGGACAGGGGGCCCAAACATTCAGTACTTC. Based on the CDR3 plus reference TRBV5-1 and TRBJ2-4, the full variable domain is KAGVTQTPRYLIKTRGQQVTLSCSPISGHRSVSWYQQTPGQGLQFLFEYFSETQRNKGNFPGRFSGRQFSNSRSEMNVSTLELGDSALYLCASSPGTGGPNIQYFGAGTRLSVL.

CDR3 in DNA: TGCGCCAGCAGCCAAGTGGTTAGGTCATACAATGAGCAGTTCTTC. Its translation: CASSQVVRSYNEQFF. The gene calls are TRBV4-1 and TRBJ2-1; D uncertain. This CDR3 region has 15 residues. With 1 base removed from V and 4 bases from J, the gap between germline ends came to 11 bases. Germline CDR1 is MGHRA and CDR2 is YSYEKL.

This clonotype was seen a handful of times. The V gene is TRBV6-6, the J gene TRBJ2-5; D gene unclear. The CDR3 consists of 11 residues. Germline V lookup: CDR1 MNHNY, CDR2 SVGAGI (reference sequence). The germline V and J ends were trimmed by 10 bases and 2 bases, with 8 bases remaining between them. Here the CDR3 DNA reads TGTGCCATAGGCGGTCAAGAGACCCAGTACTTC. This sequence encodes CAIGGQETQYF.

V usage is TRBV6-4 and J usage is TRBJ2-5; tentative D call: TRBD2 (6 bases). Per germline, CDR1 MRHNA and CDR2 SNTAGT. The germline V and J ends were trimmed by 8 bases and 11 bases, with 21 bases remaining between them. CDR3 size: 13 residues. CDR3 in DNA: TGTGCCAGCTTCCGACTATACATACGGGAGCAGTACTTC. Translated: CASFRLYIREQYF.

The rearrangement joins TRBV9 to TRBJ2-1; a weak D match, TRBD1 (5 bases). V lost 0 bases and J lost 4, with 8 bases in between. The CDR3 extends over 14 amino acids. Germline values: CDR1 SGDLS, CDR2 YYNGEE. The CDR3 sequence: CASSVAAGYNEQFF. In DNA, the CDR3 is TGTGCCAGCAGCGTAGCGGCAGGGTACAATGAGCAGTTCTTC.

The rearrangement uses TRBV29-1 and TRBJ1-2; TRBD1 agrees at 7 bases. The CDR3 length is 14 residues. V lost 7 bases and J lost 5; bases outside the gene matches: 13. The germline V gene has CDR1 SQVTM and CDR2 ANQGSEA. Here the CDR3 reads CSALGDRESYGYTF. CDR3 DNA sequence: TGCAGCGCCCTAGGGGACAGAGAGTCATATGGCTACACCTTC. Full variable domain (outside the CDR3, taken from reference TRBV29-1 and TRBJ1-2): SAVISQKPSRDICQRGTSLTIQCQVDSQVTMMFWYRQQPGQSLTLIATANQGSEATYESGFVIDKFPISRPNLTFSTLTVSNMSPEDSSIYLCSALGDRESYGYTFGSGTRLTVV.

This clonotype was seen a handful of times. This rearrangement joins TRBV5-1 to TRBJ1-2, with 7 bases identical to TRBD1. V lost 4 bases to trimming and J lost 2 bases; unmatched junction nucleotides: 5. The CDR3 loop spans 14 amino acids. The germline gives CDR1 SGHRS, CDR2 YFSETQ. Here the CDR3 reads CASSRDSLNYGYTF. CDR3 DNA sequence: TGCGCCAGCAGCCGGGACAGTCTCAACTATGGCTACACCTTC.

The J gene is TRBJ1-6, the V gene TRBV3-1; 8 nucleotides match TRBD1. The ends lost 3 bases at V and 14 bases at J; junction bases unmatched: 15. The germline gives CDR1 LGHDT, CDR2 YNNKEL (reference sequence). This CDR3 is built from 16 residues. Here the CDR3 reads CASSQIKGQAPGALHF. The CDR3 DNA follows: TGTGCCAGCAGCCAGATCAAGGGACAGGCACCTGGAGCCCTCCACTTT.

V usage is TRBV27 and J usage is TRBJ1-5; the D gene is possibly TRBD1 (6 bases). The CDR3 has 15 amino acids. The germline gives CDR1 MNHEY, CDR2 SMNVEV (reference sequence). The V and J ends lost 3 bases and 3 bases respectively, with 12 bases between them. The CDR3 reads CASSFTGPYNQPQHF. The CDR3 DNA follows: TGTGCCAGCAGTTTTACAGGGCCCTACAATCAGCCCCAGCATTTT.

The rearrangement uses TRBV7-2 and TRBJ1-2, with 8 bases lining up with TRBD1. The CDR3 loop spans 16 amino acids. The germline gives CDR1 SGHTA, CDR2 FQGNSA. V was pared by 3 bases and J by 8 bases, with 14 bases of the junction left unmatched. The CDR3 protein is CASSLRPDRVKGGYTF. The CDR3 DNA follows: TGTGCCAGCAGCTTGCGCCCGGACAGGGTCAAGGGAGGCTACACCTTC.

The genes are TRBV15 and TRBJ2-1, with TRBD1 matching over 12 bases. The ends lost 6 bases at V and 1 base at J; junction bases unmatched: 13. The germline V gene has CDR1 LNHNV and CDR2 YYDKDF (reference sequence). The CDR3 length is 19 residues. For the CDR3, the DNA is TGTGCCACCAGTAGTCTTGCGGGACAGGGGGCGGATTCCTACAATGAGCAGTTCTTC. Its protein is CATSSLAGQGADSYNEQFF. Supplemented by reference TRBV15 and TRBJ2-1, the full variable domain reads DAMVIQNPRYQVTQFGKPVTLSCSQTLNHNVMYWYQQKSSQAPKLLFHYYDKDFNNEADTPDNFQSRRPNTSFCFLDIRSPGLGDTAMYLCATSSLAGQGADSYNEQFFGPGTRLTVL.

CDR3 in DNA: TGTGCCAGCAGCGAACAGGGATCTAATGAAAAACTGTTTTTT. Protein product: CASSEQGSNEKLFF. This rearrangement joins TRBV2 to TRBJ1-4; a possible D gene is TRBD1 (6 bases). V was trimmed by 6 bases and J by 3 bases, leaving 11 bases between them. CDR1 and CDR2 from the germline V gene are SNHLY and FYNNEI. There are 14 residues in the CDR3.

The CDR3: CASSLFQRETQYF. The DNA of the CDR3 is TGTGCCAGCAGTTTATTCCAGCGAGAGACCCAGTACTTC. The V gene is TRBV27, the J gene TRBJ2-7; D uncertain. The J call is in doubt because the DNA end fits TRBJ2-5 better. CDR1 MNHEY and CDR2 SMNVEV come from the germline V gene (reference sequence). This CDR3 contains 13 residues.

This clonotype was counted between two and nine times. The rearrangement uses TRBV15 and TRBJ1-5, with a weak D call TRBD1 (6 bases). The CDR3 runs to 15 residues. V was shortened by 0 bases and J by 1 base, with 7 bases between the two germline ends. Germline CDR1 and CDR2: LNHNV and YYDKDF (reference sequence). The CDR3 DNA is TGTGCCACCAGCAGAGAAGGGGGGAGCAATCAGCCCCAGCATTTT. This encodes CATSREGGSNQPQHF.